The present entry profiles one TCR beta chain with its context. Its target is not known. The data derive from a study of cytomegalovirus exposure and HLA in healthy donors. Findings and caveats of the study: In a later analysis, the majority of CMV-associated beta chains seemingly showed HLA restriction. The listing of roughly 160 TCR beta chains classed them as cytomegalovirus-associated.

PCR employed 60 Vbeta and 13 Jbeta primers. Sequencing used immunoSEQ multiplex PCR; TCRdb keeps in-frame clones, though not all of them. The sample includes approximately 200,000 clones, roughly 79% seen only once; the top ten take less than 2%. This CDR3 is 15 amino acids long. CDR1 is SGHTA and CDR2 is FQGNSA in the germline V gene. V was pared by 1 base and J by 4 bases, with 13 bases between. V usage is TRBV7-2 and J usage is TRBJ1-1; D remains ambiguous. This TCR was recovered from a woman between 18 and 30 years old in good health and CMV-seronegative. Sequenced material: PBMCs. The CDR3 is CASSLDPGGSTEAFF. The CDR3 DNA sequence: TGTGCCAGCAGCTTAGACCCAGGAGGGAGCACTGAAGCTTTCTTT. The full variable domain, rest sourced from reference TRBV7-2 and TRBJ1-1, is GAGVSQSPSNKVTEKGKDVELRCDPISGHTALYWYRQSLGQGLEFLIYFQGNSAPDKSGLPSDRFSAERTGGSVSTLTIQRTQQEDSAVYLCASSLDPGGSTEAFFGQGTRLTVV.